A selection of T cell receptor beta chains follows, all from one sample in a study of human T cells and chemical hapten exposure. Via MiXCR, TCRdb re-called the RACE reads, giving one row per CDR3 protein. The sample includes about 95,000 distinct CDR3 sequences, approximately 10% of them seen just once. The sequencing here drew on whole blood, taken in connection with sensitization to the hapten diphenylcyclopropenone (DPC). The receptors come from a woman aged 40 to 50 with alopecia areata. Some clones in this sample may be carry-over from other donors' samples. Both conserved end residues are part of each CDR3. The order of the fields is D gene, J gene, V gene, clone size, CDR3 DNA, CDR3 protein. A D gene is named only where the DNA matches it firmly. Rows may omit the clone size; those that give it use once, few, many or a size class.

D: -; J: TRBJ2-2; V: TRBV6-1; size: -; DNA: TGTGCCAGCAGAAAATTAGTAAACACCGGGGAGCTGTTTTTT; CDR3: CASRKLVNTGELFF
D: TRBD1; J: TRBJ1-1; V: TRBV6-2/TRBV6-3; size: few; DNA: TGTGCCAGCAGTTACGCCAGGGGGATCACTGAAGCTTTCTTT; CDR3: CASSYARGITEAFF
D: TRBD2; J: TRBJ2-2; V: TRBV19; size: few; DNA: TGTGCCAGTAGTCCTACCCCTAGCGGGGGAACTAACGGGGAGCTGTTTTTT; CDR3: CASSPTPSGGTNGELFF
D: -; J: TRBJ2-3; V: TRBV14; size: -; DNA: TGTGCCAGCAGCCATAGCGGTGATCCTAGGGCGAACACAGATACGCAGTATTTT; CDR3: CASSHSGDPRANTDTQYF
D: -; J: TRBJ1-3; V: TRBV5-1; size: -; DNA: TGCGCCAGCAGCCCAAGCTCGGGGATCTCTGGAAACACCATATATTTT; CDR3: CASSPSSGISGNTIYF
D: TRBD2; J: TRBJ2-3; V: TRBV7-2; size: -; DNA: TGTGCCAGCAGAAAACTAGCGGGGGTGAGCACAGATACGCAGTATTTT; CDR3: CASRKLAGVSTDTQYF
D: TRBD1; J: TRBJ2-5; V: TRBV6-5; size: few; DNA: TGTGCCAGCAGTTACTCGAGGTCCATGGGACAGGGGATTCAAGAGACCCAGTACTTC; CDR3: CASSYSRSMGQGIQETQYF
D: -; J: TRBJ2-5; V: TRBV19; size: many; DNA: TGTGCCAGTAGTGGAGAGTCGGGGAAAGAGACCCAGTACTTC; CDR3: CASSGESGKETQYF
D: -; J: TRBJ2-5; V: TRBV20-1; size: -; DNA: TGCAGTGCGCCGGACGGATCCTTGGAGACCCAGTACTTC; CDR3: CSAPDGSLETQYF
D: -; J: TRBJ1-1; V: TRBV7-8; size: many; DNA: TGTGCCAGCAGCTTGGGAGGCGTCACTGAAGCTTTCTTT; CDR3: CASSLGGVTEAFF